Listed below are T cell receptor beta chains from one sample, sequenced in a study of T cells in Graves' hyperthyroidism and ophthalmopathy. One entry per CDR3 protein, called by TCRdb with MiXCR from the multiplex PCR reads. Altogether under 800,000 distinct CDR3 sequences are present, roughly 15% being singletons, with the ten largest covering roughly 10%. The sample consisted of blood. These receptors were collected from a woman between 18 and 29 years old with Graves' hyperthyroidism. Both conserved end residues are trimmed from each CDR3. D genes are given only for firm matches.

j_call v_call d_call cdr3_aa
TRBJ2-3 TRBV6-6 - ASSYSGALLGTQY
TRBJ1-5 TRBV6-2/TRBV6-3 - ASSYPLNQPQH
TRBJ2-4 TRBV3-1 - ASGLSSGKNIQY
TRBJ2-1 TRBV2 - ASSGRAGSYNEQF
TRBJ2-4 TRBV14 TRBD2 ASSQGTSGSLAKNIQY
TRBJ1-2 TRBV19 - ASSLWDPKRDGYT
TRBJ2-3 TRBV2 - ASKEGRATDTQY
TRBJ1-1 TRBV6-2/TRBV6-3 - ASSQGAFVKGTEAF
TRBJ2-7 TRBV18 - ASSPGTYLTYEQY
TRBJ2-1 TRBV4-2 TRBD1 ASSQAGGKYNEQF
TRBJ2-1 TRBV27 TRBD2 ASKPAGNYNEQF
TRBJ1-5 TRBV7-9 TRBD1 ASSLGDRVGQPQH
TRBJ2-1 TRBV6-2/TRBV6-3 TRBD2 ASRTRREGRRNEQF
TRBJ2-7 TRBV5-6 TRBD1 ASSFRGPYEQY
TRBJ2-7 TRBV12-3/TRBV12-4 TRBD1 ASSLLVGQGGYEQY
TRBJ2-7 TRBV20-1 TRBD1 SARDPTGGYEQY
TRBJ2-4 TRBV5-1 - ASSPPAGTANIQY
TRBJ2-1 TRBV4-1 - ASSQRSGLRLTQPDAHNEQF
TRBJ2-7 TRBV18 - ASSPGQLEQY
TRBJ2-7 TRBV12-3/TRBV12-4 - ASSFGTQYEQY
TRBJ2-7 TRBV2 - ASSQGSEQY
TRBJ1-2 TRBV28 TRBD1 ASSLRGQRNYGYT